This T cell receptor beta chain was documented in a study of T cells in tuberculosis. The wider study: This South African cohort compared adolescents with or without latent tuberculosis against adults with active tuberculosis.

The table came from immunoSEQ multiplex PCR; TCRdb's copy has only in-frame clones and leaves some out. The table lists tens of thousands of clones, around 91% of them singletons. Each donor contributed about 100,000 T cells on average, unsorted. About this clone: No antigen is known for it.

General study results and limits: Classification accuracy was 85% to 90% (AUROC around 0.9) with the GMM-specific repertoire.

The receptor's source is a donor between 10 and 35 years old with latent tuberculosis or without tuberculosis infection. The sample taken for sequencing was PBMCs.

The CDR3 nucleotides are TGCGCCAGCAGCCAAGATCGTACGGGGTCGTGGGGCTACACCTTC. Its translation is CASSQDRTGSWGYTF. V and J are TRBV4-1 and TRBJ1-2; D is unclear. V was clipped by 0 bases and J by 8 bases, with 16 bases between them. Germline V gives CDR1 MGHRA, CDR2 YSYEKL. The CDR3 is 15 amino acids.